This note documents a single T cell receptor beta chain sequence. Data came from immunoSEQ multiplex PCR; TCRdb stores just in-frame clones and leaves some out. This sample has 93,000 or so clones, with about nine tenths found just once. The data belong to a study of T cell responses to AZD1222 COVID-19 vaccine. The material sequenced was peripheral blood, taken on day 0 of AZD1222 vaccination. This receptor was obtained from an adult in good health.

In nucleotides, the CDR3 is TGTGCCAGTAGTATAGAACGGCCGACCTACGAGCAGTACTTC. Encoded protein: CASSIERPTYEQYF. The rearrangement uses TRBV19 and TRBJ2-7; D gene ambiguous. This CDR3 comprises 14 residues. Deletions cut 0 bases from V and 2 bases from J, with 8 bases between. Per the germline V gene, CDR1 is LNHDA and CDR2 is SQIVND (reference sequence).